This TCR beta chain was captured in a study of blood T cell repertoires in COVID-19 (dated by TCRdb to between 2020 and 2021). About the investigation overall: Samples from collaborators originated in the United States, Italy and Spain and spanned both the acute and convalescent phases of COVID-19. Samples came from the ongoing ImmuneRACE study (first 160 participants) plus 1,254 subjects from 6 global collaborators. A de-identified subject ID, COVID-19 status, age in years and sex were almost always included in the sample metadata. Deeply sampled blood TCRbeta repertoires from subjects exposed to, actively infected with, or recovered from COVID-19 were included in the dataset. Where HLA class I and class II types were available, the types were taken from metadata supplied by the sample provider, not from assay-based typing. The material from the prospective study consisted of cDNA or gDNA derived from T cells, B-cell-depleted T cells, or PBMCs. The repertoires were made available in a free public database intended to serve as a resource for research on the immune response to SARS-CoV-2. Points the paper makes about the study in general: The amount of clinical and demographic metadata varied by source and participant and was provided uncurated.

A remark on this clone: This receptor's antigen is unknown. No qualities accompany the bases; no much larger clone lies one base away.

The immunoSEQ Assay, a bias-controlled multiplex PCR, was used to amplify TCRbeta CDR3 regions from genomic DNA. On the authors' methods: Nucleated cell counts per sample were estimated from amplification of reference gene primers within the assay. Sequence reads were collapsed and filtered to measure the absolute abundance of every unique TCRbeta CDR3 rearrangement. Productive Simpson clonality was computed per sample as the square root of Simpson's diversity index over productive rearrangements. Here the immuneACCESS table is served through TCRdb, limited to in-frame sequences with V and J called. Missing clones are a known gap in these copies; in checked studies unresolved V genes cover under half, and the rest lacks a known reason. Clonal size and the V and J genes are those of that table, whereas D and trimming came from the DNA. The sample records fewer than 150,000 clones, around 88% of which are singletons. The top ten clonotypes cover approximately 16% of the sample.

V was cut back by 3 bases and J by 6 bases, leaving a gap of 12 bases between them. Taken from cysteine to phenylalanine, the CDR3 has 15 residues. Only the CDR3 portion is preserved as DNA: 45 bases, with reading frame beginning at the first base. From a lookup of the germline V gene, CDR1 and CDR2 are SGHDN and FVKESK. Samples from volunteer blood donors who had recovered from COVID-19 were contributed by a second Seattle source. The collaborating institutions used their own protocols to collect whole blood in K2EDTA tubes. For TCRbeta analysis, collaborator samples were shipped as frozen whole blood, as isolated PBMCs, or as DNA extracted from either sample type.

The sequence was obtained from a woman between 50 and 59 years old who had recovered from COVID-19. Rearrangement joined TRBV14 to TRBJ1-6; no D gene is confidently identified. Sequencing used peripheral blood. The DNA is as follows: TGTGCCAGCAGCCACGTCGGGGTAGGTAATTCACCCCTCCACTTT. This yields the protein CASSHVGVGNSPLHF.